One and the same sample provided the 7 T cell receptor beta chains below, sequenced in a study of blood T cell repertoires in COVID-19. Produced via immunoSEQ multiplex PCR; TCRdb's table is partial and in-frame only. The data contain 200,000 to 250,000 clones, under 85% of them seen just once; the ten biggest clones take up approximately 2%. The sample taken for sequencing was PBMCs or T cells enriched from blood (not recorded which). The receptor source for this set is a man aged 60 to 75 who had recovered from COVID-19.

The DNA for the CDR3 is TGTGCCAGCAGCCGCGGCCAGCGGGGGGAAGAGACCCAGTACTTC. Protein sequence: CASSRGQRGEETQYF. The chain recombines TRBV4-2 with TRBJ2-5; TRBD2 agrees at 9 bases. CDR1 and CDR2 (germline): LGHNA, YNFKEQ. The V gene end was trimmed by 4 bases and the J gene end by 3 bases; junction bases not matched to a gene: 6. The CDR3 runs to 15 residues.

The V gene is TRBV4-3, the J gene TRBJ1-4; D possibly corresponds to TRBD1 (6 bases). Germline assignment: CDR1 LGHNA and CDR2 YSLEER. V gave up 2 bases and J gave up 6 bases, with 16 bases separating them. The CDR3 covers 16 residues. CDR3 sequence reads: CASSQTSGTSYEKLFF. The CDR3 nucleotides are TGCGCCAGCAGCCAAACTTCCGGGACATCGTATGAAAAACTGTTTTTT.

For the CDR3, the DNA is TGTGCCAGTAGTATAGACAGTTCCAACACTGAAGCTTTCTTT. It is translated as CASSIDSSNTEAFF. The chain carries TRBV19 and TRBJ1-1; D not resolved. Looked up from germline, CDR1 is LNHDA and CDR2 is SQIVND (reference sequence). The CDR3 is 14 residues long. V was trimmed by 0 bases and J by 2 bases, leaving 7 bases between them.

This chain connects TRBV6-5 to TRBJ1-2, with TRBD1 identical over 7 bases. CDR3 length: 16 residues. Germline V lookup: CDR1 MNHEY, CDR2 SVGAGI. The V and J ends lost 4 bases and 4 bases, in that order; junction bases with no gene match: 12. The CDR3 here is CASSSPTGRGGYGYTF. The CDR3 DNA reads TGTGCCAGCAGTTCCCCGACAGGGCGTGGTGGCTATGGCTACACCTTC.

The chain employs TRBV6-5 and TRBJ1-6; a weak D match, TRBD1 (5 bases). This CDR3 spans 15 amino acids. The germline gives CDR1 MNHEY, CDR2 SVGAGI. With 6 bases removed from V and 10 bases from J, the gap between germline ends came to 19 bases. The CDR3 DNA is TGTGCCAGCAGCGGGCGGGACGGGCGGCACTCACCCCTCCACTTT. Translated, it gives CASSGRDGRHSPLHF.

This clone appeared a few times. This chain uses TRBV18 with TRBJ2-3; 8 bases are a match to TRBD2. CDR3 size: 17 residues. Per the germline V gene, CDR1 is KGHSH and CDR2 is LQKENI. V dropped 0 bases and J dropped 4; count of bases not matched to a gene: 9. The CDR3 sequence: CASSPPALAAGADTQYF. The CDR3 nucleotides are TGTGCCAGCTCACCACCGGCACTAGCGGCCGGCGCAGATACGCAGTATTTT.

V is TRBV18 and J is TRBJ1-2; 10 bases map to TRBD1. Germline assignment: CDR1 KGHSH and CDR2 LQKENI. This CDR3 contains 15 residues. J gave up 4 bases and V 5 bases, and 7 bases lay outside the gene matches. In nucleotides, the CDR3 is TGTGCCAGCTCAGCCGGGACAGGGGAGGGCTATGGCTACACCTTC. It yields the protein CASSAGTGEGYGYTF.